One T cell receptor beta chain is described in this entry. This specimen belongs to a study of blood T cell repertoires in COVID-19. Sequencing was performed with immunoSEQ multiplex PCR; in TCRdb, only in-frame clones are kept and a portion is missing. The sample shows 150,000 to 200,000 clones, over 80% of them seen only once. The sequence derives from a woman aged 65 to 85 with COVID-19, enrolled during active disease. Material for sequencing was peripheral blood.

The CDR3 is CASSLVLGQPYNEQFF. Here the CDR3 DNA reads TGTGCCAGCAGCTTAGTACTGGGACAGCCCTACAATGAGCAGTTCTTC. J is TRBJ2-1 and V is TRBV7-2; TRBD1 matches 7 bases. This CDR3 region has 16 residues. Per germline, CDR1 SGHTA and CDR2 FQGNSA. With 1 base clipped from V and 2 bases from J, the junction kept 5 bases outside the gene matches.